This passage covers 15 T cell receptor beta chains from one sample sequenced in a study of control samples from healthy donors and cancer patients (dated by TCRdb to 2020 to 2021). Libraries were built with the immunoSEQ multiplex PCR assay. The source is immuneACCESS, and TCRdb retained only in-frame sequences with V and J called. Part of the clones is not carried over; for the studies checked, unresolved V genes explain less than half of this, and the remainder is unexplained. This sample gives 50,000 or so clones in total; 85% to 95% of them show up just once. Jointly, the top ten make up 2.4% of the sample. The sample taken for sequencing was blood. Receptor source: a man aged 25 to 45 in good health.

V and J are TRBV6-5 and TRBJ1-2; D not certain. The V gene's germline CDR1 is MNHEY and CDR2 SVGAGI. The CDR3 length is 11 residues. Trimming removed 6 bases at V and 5 bases at J, with 7 bases between. The CDR3 region has the DNA TGTGCCAGCAGGACCTCTTATGGCTACACCTTC. Encoded protein: CASRTSYGYTF.

CDR3 protein: CASSVRVDDEQFF. The CDR3 DNA reads TGTGCCAGCAGTGTCCGGGTGGACGATGAGCAGTTCTTC. This chain connects TRBV27 to TRBJ2-1; no firm D call. V lost 5 bases to trimming and J lost 8 bases, with 13 bases between them. The CDR3 loop spans 13 amino acids. Germline CDR1 is MNHEY and CDR2 is SMNVEV (reference sequence).

CDR3 coding DNA: TGTGCCAGCAGCCTTCAGGGAGGAGGCTCCTACGAGCAGTACTTC. Protein sequence: CASSLQGGGSYEQYF. The chain is built from TRBV3-1 (or the pseudogene TRBV3-2) and TRBJ2-7, with D maybe TRBD2 (6 bases). There are 15 residues in the CDR3. V gave up 4 bases and J gave up 0 bases, with 13 bases separating them. Germline V gene data show CDR1 as LGHDT and CDR2 as YNNKEL (reference sequence).

The chain links TRBV30 to TRBJ2-3; D possibly uses TRBD1 or TRBD2 (6 bases each). Trimming removed 3 bases from V and 4 bases from J, with 11 bases in between. CDR1 is GTSNPN, CDR2 SVGIG, per germline (reference sequence). The CDR3 covers 13 residues. The CDR3 loop reads CAWRAGGADTQYF. Here the CDR3 DNA reads TGTGCCTGGAGGGCCGGGGGCGCAGATACGCAGTATTTT.

V usage is TRBV28 and J usage is TRBJ1-1; perhaps TRBD1 as D (5 bases). Germline V gives CDR1 MDHEN, CDR2 SYDVKM. V lost 2 bases and J 1 base, leaving 11 bases between the germline ends. There are 15 residues in the CDR3. This CDR3 is CASSLGGRRNTEAFF. In nucleotides, the CDR3 is TGTGCCAGCAGTTTAGGGGGGAGAAGGAACACTGAAGCTTTCTTT.

This chain uses TRBV5-4 with TRBJ1-1; D may be TRBD1 (5 bases). Germline V CDR1 and CDR2: SGHNT, YYREEE (reference sequence). V was cut by 0 bases and J by 7 bases, with 7 bases left in between. The CDR3 consists of 12 residues. CDR3: CASSLEGSEAFF. CDR3 coding DNA: TGTGCCAGCAGCTTGGAGGGGAGTGAAGCTTTCTTT.

The chain is built from TRBV19 and TRBJ2-7; D is tentatively TRBD1 or TRBD2 (9 bases each). Germline CDR1 is LNHDA and CDR2 is SQIVND (reference sequence). This CDR3 is built from 19 residues. V was cut by 6 bases and J by 2 bases, with 29 bases left in between. CDR3 sequence (DNA): TGTGCCAGTAGGGGACAGGGAGCGGGAGGAGACCCTAGGGCCTACGAGCAGTACTTC. Translating gives CASRGQGAGGDPRAYEQYF. Based on the CDR3 plus reference TRBV19 and TRBJ2-7, the full variable domain is DGGITQSPKYLFRKEGQNVTLSCEQNLNHDAMYWYRQDPGQGLRLIYYSQIVNDFQKGDIAEGYSVSREKKESFPLTVTSAQKNPTAFYLCASRGQGAGGDPRAYEQYFGPGTRLTVT.

The chain couples TRBV7-8 to TRBJ2-1; D is ambiguous. The V end was cut by 4 bases, the J end by 9 bases, with 16 bases between. The CDR3 covers 14 residues. Per the germline V gene, CDR1 is SGHVS and CDR2 is FQNEAQ. The CDR3 spells CASSSVLRSGEQFF. In nucleotides, the CDR3 is TGTGCCAGCAGCTCCGTCTTAAGATCTGGTGAGCAGTTCTTC.

This chain links TRBV6-2 or TRBV6-3 with TRBJ2-1; unclear D gene. From germline, CDR1 is MNHEY and CDR2 SVGEGT. The CDR3 contains 12 residues. V was shortened by 5 bases and J by 4 bases, with 6 bases between the two germline ends. The chain's CDR3 is CASSPRYNEQFF. CDR3 nucleotide sequence: TGTGCCAGCAGTCCCAGATACAATGAGCAGTTCTTC.

The rearrangement uses TRBV5-8 and TRBJ2-1; D remains ambiguous. With 4 bases removed from V and 0 bases from J, the gap between germline ends came to 14 bases. The CDR3 spans 16 residues. Germline V CDR1 and CDR2: SGHTS, YDEGEE. The CDR3 is CASSPTVFSSYNEQFF. Written as DNA, the CDR3 is TGTGCCAGCAGCCCGACGGTATTCTCCTCCTACAATGAGCAGTTCTTC.

The J gene is TRBJ1-4, the V gene TRBV19; D remains unclear. Trimming took 6 bases from V and 0 from J, leaving 8 bases between them. The CDR3 is made up of 14 amino acids. Looked up from germline, CDR1 is LNHDA and CDR2 is SQIVND (reference sequence). Here the CDR3 reads CASRRAATNEKLFF. The CDR3 DNA is TGTGCCAGTAGACGGGCCGCAACTAATGAAAAACTGTTTTTT. The full variable domain, in which reference TRBV19 and TRBJ1-4 provide the parts outside the CDR3, is DGGITQSPKYLFRKEGQNVTLSCEQNLNHDAMYWYRQDPGQGLRLIYYSQIVNDFQKGDIAEGYSVSREKKESFPLTVTSAQKNPTAFYLCASRRAATNEKLFFGSGTQLSVL.

CDR3 in DNA: TGTGCCAGTAGTATAGGTCCAGGGGGCGGATGGAACACCATATATTTT. It codes for CASSIGPGGGWNTIYF. This chain joins TRBV19 and TRBJ1-3; TRBD1 agrees at 8 bases. Germline loops: CDR1 LNHDA, CDR2 SQIVND (reference sequence). The CDR3 totals 16 residues. With 1 base clipped from V and 7 bases from J, the junction kept 9 bases outside the gene matches.

The rearrangement uses TRBV28 and TRBJ2-7; D gene unclear. The CDR3 contains 13 residues. Germline loops: CDR1 MDHEN, CDR2 SYDVKM. V lost 6 bases to trimming and J lost 2 bases, with 11 bases between them. CDR3 nucleotides: TGTGCCAGCAGAACACAGTCCCCCTACGAGCAGTACTTC. This codes for CASRTQSPYEQYF.

CDR3 sequence reads: CASGNLGSEAFF. CDR3 DNA: TGTGCCAGCGGCAACCTAGGGTCAGAAGCTTTCTTT. The chain employs TRBV18 and TRBJ1-1; D ambiguous. Germline CDR1 reads KGHSH; CDR2 reads LQKENI. The CDR3 runs 12 residues. The V end lost 8 bases, the J end lost 8 bases, and 15 bases lay between the germline ends.

This chain uses TRBV10-3 with TRBJ2-1; 14 bases are a match to TRBD2. Trimming at V came to 5 bases and at J to 10 bases, leaving 10 bases not matched to a gene. This CDR3 contains 16 residues. CDR1 and CDR2 (germline): ENHRY, SYGVKD. This CDR3 is CAISPPGTSGSREQFF. DNA of the CDR3: TGTGCCATCAGTCCTCCTGGGACTAGCGGGAGTCGGGAGCAGTTCTTC.